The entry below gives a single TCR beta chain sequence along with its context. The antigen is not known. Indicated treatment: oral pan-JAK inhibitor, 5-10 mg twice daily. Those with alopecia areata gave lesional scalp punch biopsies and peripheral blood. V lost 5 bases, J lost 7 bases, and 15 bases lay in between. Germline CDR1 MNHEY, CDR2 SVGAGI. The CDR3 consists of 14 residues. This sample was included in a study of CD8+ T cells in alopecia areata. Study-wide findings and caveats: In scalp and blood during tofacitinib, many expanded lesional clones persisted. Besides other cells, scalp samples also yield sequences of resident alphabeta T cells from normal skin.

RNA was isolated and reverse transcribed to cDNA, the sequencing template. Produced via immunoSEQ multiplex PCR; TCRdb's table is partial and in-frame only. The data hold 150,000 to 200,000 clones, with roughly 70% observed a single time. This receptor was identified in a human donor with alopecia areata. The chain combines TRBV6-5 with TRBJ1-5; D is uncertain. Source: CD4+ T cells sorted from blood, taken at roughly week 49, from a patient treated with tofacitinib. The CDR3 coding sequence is TGTGCCAGCAGTGAAGAAAGAGGAAAGCAGCCCCAGCATTTT. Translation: CASSEERGKQPQHF.